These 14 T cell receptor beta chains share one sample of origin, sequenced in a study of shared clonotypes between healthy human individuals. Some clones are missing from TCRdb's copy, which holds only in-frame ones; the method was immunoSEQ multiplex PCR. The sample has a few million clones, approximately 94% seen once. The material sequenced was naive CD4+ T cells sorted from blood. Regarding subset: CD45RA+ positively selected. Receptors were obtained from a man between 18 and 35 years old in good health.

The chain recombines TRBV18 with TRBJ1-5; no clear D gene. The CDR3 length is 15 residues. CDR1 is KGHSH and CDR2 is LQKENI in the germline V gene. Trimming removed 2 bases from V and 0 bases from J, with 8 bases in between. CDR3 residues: CASSPDWSSNQPQHF. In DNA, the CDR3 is TGTGCCAGCTCACCAGACTGGAGTAGCAATCAGCCCCAGCATTTT.

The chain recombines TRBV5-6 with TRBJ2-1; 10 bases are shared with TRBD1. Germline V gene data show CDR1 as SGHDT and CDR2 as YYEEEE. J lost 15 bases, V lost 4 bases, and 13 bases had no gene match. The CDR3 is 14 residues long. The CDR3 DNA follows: TGTGCCAGCAGCCGTCCCGGGACAGGGGCGACTTGGTTCTTC. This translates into CASSRPGTGATWFF.

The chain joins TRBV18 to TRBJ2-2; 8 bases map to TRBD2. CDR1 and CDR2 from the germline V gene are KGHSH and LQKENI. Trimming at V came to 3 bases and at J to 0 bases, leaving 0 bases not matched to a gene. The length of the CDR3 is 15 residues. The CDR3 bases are TGTGCCAGCTCACCTAGCGGGACGAACACCGGGGAGCTGTTTTTT. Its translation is CASSPSGTNTGELFF.

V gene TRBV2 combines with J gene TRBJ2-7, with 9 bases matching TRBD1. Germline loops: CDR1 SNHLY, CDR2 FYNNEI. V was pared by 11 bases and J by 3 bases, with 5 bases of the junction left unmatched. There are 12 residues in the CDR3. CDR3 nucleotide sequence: TGTGCCGGATCGGGACAGGGCTACGAGCAGTACTTC. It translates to CAGSGQGYEQYF.

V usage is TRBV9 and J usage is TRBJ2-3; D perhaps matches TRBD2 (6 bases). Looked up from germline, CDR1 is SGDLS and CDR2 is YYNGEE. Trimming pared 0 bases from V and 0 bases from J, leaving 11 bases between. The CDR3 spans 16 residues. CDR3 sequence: CASSVGGTVSTDTQYF. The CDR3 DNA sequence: TGTGCCAGCAGCGTAGGCGGGACCGTAAGCACAGATACGCAGTATTTT.

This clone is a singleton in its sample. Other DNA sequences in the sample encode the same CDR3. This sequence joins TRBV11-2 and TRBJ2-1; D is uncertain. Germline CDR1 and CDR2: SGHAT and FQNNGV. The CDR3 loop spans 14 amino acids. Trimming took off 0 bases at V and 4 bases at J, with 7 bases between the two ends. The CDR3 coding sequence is TGTGCCAGCAGCTTAGATCCCCTATACAATGAGCAGTTCTTC. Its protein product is CASSLDPLYNEQFF.

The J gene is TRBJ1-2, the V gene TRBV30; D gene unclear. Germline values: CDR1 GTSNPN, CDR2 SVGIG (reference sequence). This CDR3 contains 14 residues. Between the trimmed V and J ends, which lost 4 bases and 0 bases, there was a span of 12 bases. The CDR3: CAWTKVGSNYGYTF. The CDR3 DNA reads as TGTGCCTGGACAAAAGTAGGGTCTAACTATGGCTACACCTTC.

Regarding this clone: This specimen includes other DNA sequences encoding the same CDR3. The CDR3 DNA reads TGTGCCAGCAGCTTAGGGGGAGCGGGGTCCTACGAGCAGTACTTC. It yields the protein CASSLGGAGSYEQYF. V is TRBV7-2 and J is TRBJ2-7, with 7 bases lining up with TRBD2. Germline V gives CDR1 SGHTA, CDR2 FQGNSA. V lost 1 base and J lost 1; bases outside the gene matches: 4. The CDR3 has 15 amino acids.

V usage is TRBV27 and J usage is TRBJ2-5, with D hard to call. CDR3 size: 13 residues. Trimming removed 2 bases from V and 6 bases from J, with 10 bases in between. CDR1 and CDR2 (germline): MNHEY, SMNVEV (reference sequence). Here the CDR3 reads CASSLEMAKTQYF. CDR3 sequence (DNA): TGTGCCAGCAGTTTAGAAATGGCGAAGACCCAGTACTTC.

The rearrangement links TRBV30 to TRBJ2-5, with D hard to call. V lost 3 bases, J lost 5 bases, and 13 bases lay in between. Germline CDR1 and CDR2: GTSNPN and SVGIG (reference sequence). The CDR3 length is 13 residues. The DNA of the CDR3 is TGTGCCTGGAGCCGGGTCCTAAAGGAGACCCAGTACTTC. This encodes CAWSRVLKETQYF.

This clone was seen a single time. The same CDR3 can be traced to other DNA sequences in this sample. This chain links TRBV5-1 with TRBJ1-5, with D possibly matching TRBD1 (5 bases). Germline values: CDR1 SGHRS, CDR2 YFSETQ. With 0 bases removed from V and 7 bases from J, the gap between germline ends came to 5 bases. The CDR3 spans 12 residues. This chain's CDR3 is CASSLEGQPQHF. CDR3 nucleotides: TGCGCCAGCAGCTTGGAGGGGCAGCCCCAGCATTTT.

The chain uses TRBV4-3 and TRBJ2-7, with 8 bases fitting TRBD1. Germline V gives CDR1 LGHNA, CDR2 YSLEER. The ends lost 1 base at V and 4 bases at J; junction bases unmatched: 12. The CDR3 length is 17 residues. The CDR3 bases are TGCGCCAGCAGCCAAGGTTTGACAGGGACAGGCGCGTACGAGCAGTACTTC. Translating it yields CASSQGLTGTGAYEQYF.

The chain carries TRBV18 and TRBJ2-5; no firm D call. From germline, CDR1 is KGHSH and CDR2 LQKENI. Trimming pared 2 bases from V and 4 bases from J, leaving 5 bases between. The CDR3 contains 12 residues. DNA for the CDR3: TGTGCCAGCTCACCAAATCCAGAGACCCAGTACTTC. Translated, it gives CASSPNPETQYF.

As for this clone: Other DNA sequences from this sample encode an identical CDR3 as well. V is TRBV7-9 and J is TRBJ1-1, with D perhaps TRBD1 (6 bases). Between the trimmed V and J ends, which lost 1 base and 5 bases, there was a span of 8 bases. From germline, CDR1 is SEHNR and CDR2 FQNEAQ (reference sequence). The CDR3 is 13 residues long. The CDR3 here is CASSLEGGTEAFF. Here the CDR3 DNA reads TGTGCCAGCAGCTTAGAGGGGGGAACTGAAGCTTTCTTT.